What follows are 12 T cell receptor beta chains derived from one specimen sequenced in a study of blood T cell repertoires in COVID-19. The table came from immunoSEQ multiplex PCR; TCRdb's copy has only in-frame clones and leaves some out. The sample has roughly 180,000 clones, 82% seen once; the top ten hold 15% to 20%. Sequences were obtained from PBMCs or T cells enriched from blood (not recorded which). The receptors were gathered from a man between 60 and 75 years old who had recovered from COVID-19.

The V call is TRBV28, the J call TRBJ2-7; 8 bases align to TRBD1. The ends lost 5 bases at V and 5 bases at J; junction bases unmatched: 5. The CDR3 is 13 residues long. The V gene's germline CDR1 is MDHEN and CDR2 SYDVKM. In DNA, the CDR3 is TGTGCCAGCAGTCCCAGGGGGCCCGACGAGCAGTACTTC. Translation: CASSPRGPDEQYF.

V and J are TRBV30 and TRBJ1-1; the match to TRBD1 covers 7 bases. Unmatched junction bases numbered 12, after V lost 2 bases and J lost 3 bases. Germline CDR1 GTSNPN, CDR2 SVGIG (reference sequence). CDR3 length: 16 amino acids. CDR3 in DNA: TGTGCCTGGAGTACCGAGTGGGCGACAGGGTACACTGAAGCTTTCTTT. Translated: CAWSTEWATGYTEAFF.

The gene calls are TRBV7-3 and TRBJ2-1, with 7 bases identical to TRBD1. The ends lost 1 base at V and 13 bases at J; junction bases unmatched: 16. This CDR3 has 16 amino acids. Germline CDR1 and CDR2: SGHTA and FQGTGA. CDR3 nucleotide sequence: TGTGCCAGCAGCTTAAGATCCGGGACAGCCATATCCGACCAGTTCTTC. Residues: CASSLRSGTAISDQFF.

V usage is TRBV18 and J usage is TRBJ1-1; D remains unclear. CDR3 length: 15 residues. Per the germline V gene, CDR1 is KGHSH and CDR2 is LQKENI. Trimming left V 3 bases short and J 4 bases short, with 15 bases between. The CDR3 coding sequence is TGTGCCAGCTCACCTGTAGAGACCCGGAGCACTGAAGCTTTCTTT. Translated: CASSPVETRSTEAFF.

This clone turned up a few times. V usage is TRBV4-2 and J usage is TRBJ2-5; 7 bases align to TRBD1. This CDR3 region has 17 residues. V was clipped by 0 bases and J by 1 base; unmatched bases: 8. CDR1 LGHNA and CDR2 YNFKEQ come from the germline V gene. CDR3 loop: CASSQDPGTDPQETQYF. For the CDR3, the DNA is TGTGCCAGCAGCCAAGATCCCGGGACAGACCCCCAAGAGACCCAGTACTTC.

This chain connects TRBV30 to TRBJ1-1; the D is unclear. Per germline, CDR1 GTSNPN and CDR2 SVGIG (reference sequence). The V end was cut by 3 bases, the J end by 10 bases, with 9 bases between. The CDR3 loop spans 10 amino acids. This CDR3 reads CAWRGEGAFF. The CDR3 DNA is TGTGCCTGGAGGGGCGAAGGAGCTTTCTTT.

This rearrangement joins TRBV27 to TRBJ1-6, with D maybe TRBD1 (6 bases). Germline CDR1 reads MNHEY; CDR2 reads SMNVEV (reference sequence). V shed 2 bases and J shed 7 bases, with 9 bases lying between them. The CDR3 is made up of 14 amino acids. CDR3 in amino acids: CASSLGQINSPLHF. The CDR3, as DNA: TGTGCCAGCAGTTTAGGACAGATCAATTCACCCCTCCACTTT.

The chain is built from TRBV29-1 and TRBJ1-2; the D gene is possibly TRBD1 (6 bases). This CDR3 has 14 amino acids. V gave up 2 bases and J gave up 5 bases, with 15 bases separating them. Germline assignment: CDR1 SQVTM and CDR2 ANQGSEA. This CDR3 reads CSVEMGARTYGYTF. Here the CDR3 DNA reads TGCAGCGTTGAAATGGGGGCCAGGACTTATGGCTACACCTTC.

The sample holds one count of this clone. J is TRBJ1-2 and V is TRBV29-1, with 7 bases aligning to TRBD1. The CDR3 totals 13 residues. V was clipped by 7 bases and J by 0 bases; unmatched bases: 5. Germline lookup yields CDR1 SQVTM and CDR2 ANQGSEA. The CDR3 loop is CSGRDSSNYGYTF. DNA of the CDR3: TGCAGCGGTAGGGACAGTTCTAACTATGGCTACACCTTC.

The chain links TRBV3-1 (or the pseudogene TRBV3-2) to TRBJ2-5; 9 bases fit TRBD2. V trimming: 4 bases; J trimming: 4 bases; junction bases outside the gene matches: 10. This CDR3 is built from 16 residues. CDR1 is LGHDT and CDR2 is YNNKEL in the germline V gene (reference sequence). As DNA, the CDR3 is TGTGCCAGCAGCCCCCTGGTGGCGGGAGGGTCAGAGACCCAGTACTTC. This encodes CASSPLVAGGSETQYF.

This chain uses TRBV30 with TRBJ2-7, with D possibly matching TRBD2 (6 bases). V was clipped by 3 bases and J by 4 bases, with 16 bases between them. The CDR3 is 14 residues long. In germline, CDR1 is GTSNPN, CDR2 SVGIG (reference sequence). CDR3 amino acids: CAWSLRRGIYEQYF. The CDR3 DNA follows: TGTGCCTGGAGCCTTAGGCGGGGTATTTACGAGCAGTACTTC.

V usage is TRBV27 and J usage is TRBJ2-7; 7 bases match TRBD1. With 6 bases clipped from V and 0 bases from J, the junction kept 2 bases outside the gene matches. The CDR3 runs to 13 residues. Germline values: CDR1 MNHEY, CDR2 SMNVEV (reference sequence). The CDR3 DNA reads TGTGCCAGCAGCCAGGGGGTCTCCTACGAGCAGTACTTC. Its translation is CASSQGVSYEQYF.